In this sample, the clone carrying this T cell receptor beta chain turned up once. The J segment lost 16 bases and the V segment lost 5 bases, leaving 9 bases of the junction unmatched. The CDR3 loop spans 12 amino acids. Per the germline V gene, CDR1 is MNHEY and CDR2 is SVGAGI. The data were produced by immunoSEQ multiplex PCR, yet TCRdb's version contains in-frame clones alone and is incomplete. The repertoire holds about 83,000 clones, about 89% seen once, with roughly 8.7% in the top ten. The data derive from a study of OX40 agonist ivuxolimab in advanced cancers. This TCR was sampled from an adult with an advanced solid tumor such as melanoma, head and neck, liver or kidney cancer. The specimen comprised CD4+ or CD8+ T cells sorted from blood, sampled in a trial of the OX40 agonist ivuxolimab. J is TRBJ1-5 and V is TRBV6-5; 9 positions agree with TRBD1. The CDR3 region is CASSPGTGILHF. DNA for the CDR3: TGTGCCAGCAGTCCTGGGACAGGGATCCTCCATTTT.